A selection of T cell receptor beta chains follows, all from one sample in a study of control samples from healthy donors and cancer patients. Method: immunoSEQ multiplex PCR; TCRdb's copy keeps in-frame clones and lacks some. Here the sample spans 100,000 to 150,000 clones, about 88% being singletons. Sequences were obtained from blood. The receptor set was obtained from a man aged 45-65 years in good health. CDR3s include the opening cysteine and the closing phenylalanine or tryptophan. D genes are given only for firm matches. Some rows have no size entry. The others give once, few or many, or a class for an expanded clone.

d_call j_call v_call clone_size cdr3_aa cdr3_nt
TRBD2 TRBJ2-1 TRBV6-1 . CASSETPGGFSSSYNEQFF TGTGCCAGCAGTGAAACACCGGGGGGGTTTTCATCCTCCTACAATGAGCAGTTCTTC
. TRBJ2-3 TRBV9 . CASSVDGSTDTQYF TGTGCCAGCAGCGTAGACGGGAGCACAGATACGCAGTATTTT
. TRBJ1-2 TRBV19 once CASSMTLGGGYTF TGTGCCAGTAGTATGACATTAGGGGGTGGCTACACCTTC
. TRBJ2-5 TRBV5-1 . CASSRDSNLQETQYF TGCGCCAGCAGCCGGGACTCCAATCTCCAAGAGACCCAGTACTTC
. TRBJ1-3 TRBV9 . CASSVGYATGNTIYF TGTGCCAGCAGCGTAGGCTACGCTACTGGAAACACCATATATTTT
TRBD1 TRBJ1-6 TRBV28 . CASTGRNSPLHF TGTGCGTCGACAGGGCGAAATTCACCCCTCCACTTT
. TRBJ1-2 TRBV12-3/TRBV12-4 . CASSDPGANGYTF TGTGCCAGCAGTGACCCGGGGGCCAATGGCTACACCTTC
TRBD2 TRBJ2-3 TRBV7-9 . CASSLGTTNTQYF TGTGCCAGCAGCTTGGGGACTACTAATACGCAGTATTTT
TRBD2 TRBJ2-5 TRBV3-1/TRBV3-2 . CASSQVSGGGRGTQYF TGTGCCAGCAGCCAAGTCAGCGGGGGGGGCCGGGGGACCCAGTACTTC
TRBD1 TRBJ1-1 TRBV30 . CAWSLFRDSEAFF TGTGCCTGGAGTTTATTCCGGGACAGTGAAGCTTTCTTT
TRBD2 TRBJ2-3 TRBV3-1/TRBV3-2 . CASSLDPGLAKGTQYF TGTGCCAGCAGCCTTGACCCGGGACTAGCAAAGGGGACGCAGTATTTT
. TRBJ2-7 TRBV19 . CASSPGSTYEQYF TGTGCCAGTAGTCCCGGGTCAACCTACGAGCAGTACTTC
. TRBJ2-7 TRBV11-2 . CASSQSGISSYEQYF TGTGCCAGCAGCCAGTCGGGTATAAGCTCCTACGAGCAGTACTTC
. TRBJ1-1 TRBV27 . CASSQITGRTRRTEAFF TGTGCCAGCAGTCAAATAACAGGGAGAACAAGAAGAACTGAAGCTTTCTTT
. TRBJ2-2 TRBV7-9 . CASSVTGMPGELFF TGTGCCAGCAGCGTCACAGGGATGCCCGGGGAGCTGTTTTTT
TRBD1 TRBJ1-2 TRBV24-1 . CATSGTTRDRLNYGYTF TGTGCCACCAGTGGCACAACCCGGGACAGGCTAAACTATGGCTACACCTTC
TRBD2 TRBJ2-5 TRBV6-9 . CASSPRLAGGQQETQYF TGTGCCAGCAGTCCAAGACTAGCGGGGGGCCAGCAAGAGACCCAGTACTTC
. TRBJ2-7 TRBV2 . CASGGEQGMLEQYF TGTGCCAGCGGAGGTGAACAGGGAATGCTGGAGCAGTACTTC
. TRBJ1-2 TRBV10-2 . CASSDWTVYGYTF TGCGCCAGCAGTGATTGGACAGTCTATGGCTACACCTTC
TRBD2 TRBJ2-3 TRBV2 . CASSSSGGTDTQYF TGTGCCAGCAGCAGTAGCGGGGGGACAGATACGCAGTATTTT
. TRBJ1-2 TRBV29-1 . CSARDVYGYTF TGCAGCGCCCGGGACGTCTATGGCTACACCTTC
. TRBJ2-7 TRBV28 . CASSAAGSSYEQYF TGTGCCAGCAGTGCCGCAGGGAGCTCCTACGAGCAGTACTTC
. TRBJ2-7 TRBV19 . CASSIWEQGGYEQYF TGTGCCAGTAGTATCTGGGAACAGGGAGGTTACGAGCAGTACTTC
. TRBJ2-7 TRBV7-9 . CASTPAQESYEQYF TGTGCCAGCACCCCGGCCCAGGAGTCCTACGAGCAGTACTTC
. TRBJ2-3 TRBV6-4 once CASSERLTDTQYF TGTGCCAGCAGTGAGCGGCTCACAGATACGCAGTATTTT
. TRBJ1-1 TRBV28 . CASSIWGIGAFF TGTGCCAGCAGCATATGGGGGATTGGAGCTTTCTTT
TRBD1 TRBJ2-5 TRBV24-1 . CATSPGQQETQYF TGTGCCACCAGTCCGGGACAGCAAGAGACCCAGTACTTC
. TRBJ2-3 TRBV13 . CASSGWGRGPDTQYF TGTGCCAGCAGCGGTTGGGGGCGGGGGCCAGATACGCAGTATTTT
. TRBJ1-2 TRBV2 . CASIQGAYGYTF TGTGCCAGCATACAGGGTGCCTATGGCTACACCTTC
TRBD1 TRBJ1-1 TRBV9 . CASSAGTVNTEAFF TGTGCCAGCAGCGCCGGGACAGTGAACACTGAAGCTTTCTTT
. TRBJ1-2 TRBV5-1 . CASYSLEGLLFYGYTF TGCGCCAGCTATTCCCTTGAGGGATTGCTTTTCTATGGCTACACCTTC
. TRBJ2-5 TRBV10-3 . CAIARSDYPQETQYF TGTGCCATCGCCCGCAGTGATTATCCTCAAGAGACCCAGTACTTC
TRBD2 TRBJ2-3 TRBV5-4 . CASSRRAGGSTDTQYF TGTGCCAGCAGCCGTCGGGCGGGAGGAAGCACAGATACGCAGTATTTT
. TRBJ2-4 TRBV27 . CASSLAGQLAKNIQYF TGTGCCAGCAGTTTAGCTGGACAACTTGCCAAAAACATTCAGTACTTC
. TRBJ2-3 TRBV4-1 few CASSQDLLFASTDTQYF TGCGCCAGCAGCCAAGATTTATTGTTCGCAAGCACAGATACGCAGTATTTT
. TRBJ2-5 TRBV10-3 . CAISTRLEVGETQYF TGTGCCATCAGTACACGACTTGAGGTTGGAGAGACCCAGTACTTC
. TRBJ2-2 TRBV27 . CASQKLGAGTGELFF TGTGCCAGCCAAAAACTGGGGGCCGGCACCGGGGAGCTGTTTTTT
. TRBJ1-1 TRBV11-3 once CATTLFSGGNTEAFF TGTGCCACTACCCTATTCTCCGGCGGGAACACTGAAGCTTTCTTT
. TRBJ2-7 TRBV4-2 . CASSQALQGPTYEQYF TGTGCCAGCAGCCAAGCTTTACAGGGCCCGACCTACGAGCAGTACTTC
. TRBJ1-6 TRBV30 . CAWEKSGVSYNSPLHF TGTGCCTGGGAAAAATCAGGGGTTTCCTATAATTCACCCCTCCACTTT
. TRBJ2-1 TRBV11-2 . CASSSGPSNEQFF TGTGCCAGCAGCTCGGGACCTTCAAATGAGCAGTTCTTC
. TRBJ1-2 TRBV28 . CASRQVVFGYTF TGTGCCAGCAGACAGGTGGTCTTCGGCTACACCTTC
. TRBJ1-3 TRBV21-1 . CASSKTGPGRDPFSGNTIYF TGTGCCAGCAGCAAAACTGGGCCGGGCAGGGACCCGTTCTCTGGAAACACCATATATTTT